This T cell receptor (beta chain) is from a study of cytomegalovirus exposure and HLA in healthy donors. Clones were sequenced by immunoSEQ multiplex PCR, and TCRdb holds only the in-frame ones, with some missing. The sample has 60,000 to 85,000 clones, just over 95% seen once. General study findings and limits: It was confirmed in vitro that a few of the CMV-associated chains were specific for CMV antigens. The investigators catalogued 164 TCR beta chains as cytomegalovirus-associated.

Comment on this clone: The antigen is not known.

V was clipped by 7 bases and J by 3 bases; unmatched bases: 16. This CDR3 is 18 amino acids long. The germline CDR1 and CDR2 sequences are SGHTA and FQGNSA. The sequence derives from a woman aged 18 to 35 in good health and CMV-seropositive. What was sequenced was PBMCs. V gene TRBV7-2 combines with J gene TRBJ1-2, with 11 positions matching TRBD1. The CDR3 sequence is CASTYPRTGGAEYYGYTF. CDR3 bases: TGTGCCAGCACCTACCCCAGGACAGGGGGCGCAGAGTACTATGGCTACACCTTC.